These 2 T cell receptor beta chains originate from one sample sequenced in a study of blood T cell repertoires in COVID-19. Data came from immunoSEQ multiplex PCR; TCRdb stores just in-frame clones and leaves some out. The sample yields over 150,000 clones, roughly 93% seen once. Material: peripheral blood. The receptors were sampled from a man between 18 and 29 years old with COVID-19, enrolled during active disease.

This chain links TRBV3-1 (or the pseudogene TRBV3-2) with TRBJ2-7, with 9 bases lining up with TRBD2. The CDR3 is 17 residues long. CDR1 is LGHDT and CDR2 is YNNKEL in the germline V gene (reference sequence). V shed 4 bases, J shed 5 bases, and the junction held 15 bases outside the gene matches. Here the CDR3 reads CASSRGRSGRFFDEQYF. CDR3 nucleotides: TGTGCCAGCAGCCGAGGAAGGAGCGGGAGGTTTTTCGACGAGCAGTACTTC.

The gene calls are TRBV11-2 and TRBJ1-1; unclear D gene. The V end lost 1 base, the J end lost 1 base, and 7 bases lay between the germline ends. The CDR3 extends over 14 amino acids. Germline assignment: CDR1 SGHAT and CDR2 FQNNGV. DNA of the CDR3: TGTGCCAGCAGCTTAGTTTACAGGAACACTGAAGCTTTCTTT. Encoded protein: CASSLVYRNTEAFF.